In this sample, the clone carrying this T cell receptor (beta chain) turned up many times. Its target is not known. This sample is drawn from a study of T cell repertoires in cytomegalovirus infection. About the study: Based on public TCR beta signatures, there were indications of CMV infection and of a matching HLA type.

Germline V gene lookup returns CDR1 SGHVS and CDR2 FQNEAQ. This CDR3 region has 15 residues. The V end was cut by 1 base, the J end by 3 bases, with 11 bases between. Points from the study as a whole: Cumulative public TCR beta family frequency identified CMV carriers with the relevant HLA. Clonotypes of TCR beta that were HLA-C-restricted and CMV-specific dominated the ex vivo response.

TCRdb processed the reads anew with MiXCR; each CDR3 protein has one entry. Of roughly 230,000 distinct CDR3 sequences in the sample, approximately 15% are singletons; the top ten hold less than 60%. The V and J genes are TRBV7-8 and TRBJ2-3; D is undetermined. The sequenced sample was CD8+ T cells from PBMCs. This receptor was identified in a human donor in good health (CMV status not recorded). Some clones in this sample may be carry-over from other donors' samples. The CDR3 spells CASSLESPRTDTQYF. Here the CDR3 DNA reads TGTGCCAGCAGCTTAGAGAGCCCTAGGACAGATACGCAGTATTTT.